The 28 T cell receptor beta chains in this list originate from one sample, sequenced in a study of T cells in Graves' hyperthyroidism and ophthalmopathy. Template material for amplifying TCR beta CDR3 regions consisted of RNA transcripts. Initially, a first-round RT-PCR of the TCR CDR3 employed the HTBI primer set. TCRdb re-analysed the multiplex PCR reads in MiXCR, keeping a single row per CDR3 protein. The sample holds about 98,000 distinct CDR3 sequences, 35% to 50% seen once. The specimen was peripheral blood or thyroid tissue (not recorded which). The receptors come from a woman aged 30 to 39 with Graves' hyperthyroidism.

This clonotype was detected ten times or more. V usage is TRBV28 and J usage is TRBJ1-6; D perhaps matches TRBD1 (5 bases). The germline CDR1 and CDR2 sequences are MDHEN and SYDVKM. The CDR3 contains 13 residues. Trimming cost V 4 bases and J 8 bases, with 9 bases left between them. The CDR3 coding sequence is TGTGCCAGCAGTTGGGGGTTTGATTCACCCCTCCACTTT. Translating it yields CASSWGFDSPLHF.

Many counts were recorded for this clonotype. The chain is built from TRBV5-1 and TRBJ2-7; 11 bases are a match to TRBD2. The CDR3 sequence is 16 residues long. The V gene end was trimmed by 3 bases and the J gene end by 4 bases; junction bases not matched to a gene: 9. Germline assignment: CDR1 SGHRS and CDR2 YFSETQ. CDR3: CASSSGGLAGGYEQYF. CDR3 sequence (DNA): TGCGCCAGCAGCTCGGGGGGCCTAGCGGGAGGTTACGAGCAGTACTTC. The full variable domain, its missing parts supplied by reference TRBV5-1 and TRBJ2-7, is KAGVTQTPRYLIKTRGQQVTLSCSPISGHRSVSWYQQTPGQGLQFLFEYFSETQRNKGNFPGRFSGRQFSNSRSEMNVSTLELGDSALYLCASSSGGLAGGYEQYFGPGTRLTVT.

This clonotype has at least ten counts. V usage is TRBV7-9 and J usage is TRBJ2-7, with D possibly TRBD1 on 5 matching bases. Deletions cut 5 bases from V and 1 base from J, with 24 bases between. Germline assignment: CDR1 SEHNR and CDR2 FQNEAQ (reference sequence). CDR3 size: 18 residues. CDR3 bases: TGTGCCAGCAGCCGACATCGTTGGGGCTACTACTCTTCCTACGAGCAGTACTTC. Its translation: CASSRHRWGYYSSYEQYF.

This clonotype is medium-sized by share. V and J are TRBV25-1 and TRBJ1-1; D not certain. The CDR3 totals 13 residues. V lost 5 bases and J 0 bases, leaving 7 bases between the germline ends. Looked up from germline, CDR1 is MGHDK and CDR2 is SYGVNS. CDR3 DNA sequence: TGTGCCAGCAGTAGTACGGTGAACACTGAAGCTTTCTTT. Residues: CASSSTVNTEAFF.

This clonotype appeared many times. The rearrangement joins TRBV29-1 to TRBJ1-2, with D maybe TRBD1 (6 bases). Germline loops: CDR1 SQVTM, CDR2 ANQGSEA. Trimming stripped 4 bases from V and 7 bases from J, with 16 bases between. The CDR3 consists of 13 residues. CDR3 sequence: CSVARSRGPGYTF. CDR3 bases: TGCAGCGTTGCCCGGAGTCGGGGGCCTGGCTACACCTTC.

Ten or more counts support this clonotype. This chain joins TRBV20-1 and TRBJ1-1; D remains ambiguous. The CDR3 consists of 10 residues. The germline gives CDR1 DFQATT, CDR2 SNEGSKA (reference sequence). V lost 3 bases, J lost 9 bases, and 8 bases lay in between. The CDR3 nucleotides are TGCAGTGCTAGTGGACCAAAAGCTTTCTTT. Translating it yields CSASGPKAFF.

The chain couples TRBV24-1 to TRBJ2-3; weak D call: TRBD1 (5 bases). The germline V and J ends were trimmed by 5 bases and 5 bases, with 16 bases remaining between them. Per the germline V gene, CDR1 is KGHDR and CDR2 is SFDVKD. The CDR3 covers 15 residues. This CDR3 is CATSGWGARLDTQYF. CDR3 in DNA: TGTGCCACCAGTGGTTGGGGCGCCAGGCTAGATACGCAGTATTTT.

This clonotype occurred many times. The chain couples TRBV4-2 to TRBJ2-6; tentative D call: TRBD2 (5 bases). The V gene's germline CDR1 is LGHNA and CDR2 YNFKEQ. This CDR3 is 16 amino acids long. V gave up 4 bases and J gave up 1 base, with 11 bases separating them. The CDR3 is CASSPRGISGANVLTF. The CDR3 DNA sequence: TGTGCCAGCAGCCCCCGAGGGATATCTGGGGCCAACGTCCTGACTTTC.

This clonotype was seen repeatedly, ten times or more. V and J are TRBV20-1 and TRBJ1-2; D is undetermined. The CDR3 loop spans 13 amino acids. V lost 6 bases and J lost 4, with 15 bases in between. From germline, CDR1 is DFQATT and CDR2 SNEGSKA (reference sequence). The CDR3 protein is CSASEEPAYGYTF. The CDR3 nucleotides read TGCAGTGCATCAGAGGAACCCGCCTATGGCTACACCTTC.

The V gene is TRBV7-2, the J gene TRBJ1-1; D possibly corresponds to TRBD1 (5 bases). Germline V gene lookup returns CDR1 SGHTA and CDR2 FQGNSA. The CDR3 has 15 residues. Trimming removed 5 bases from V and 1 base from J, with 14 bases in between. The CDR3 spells CASSPREGTNTEAFF. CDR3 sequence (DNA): TGTGCCAGCAGCCCAAGGGAGGGGACGAACACTGAAGCTTTCTTT.

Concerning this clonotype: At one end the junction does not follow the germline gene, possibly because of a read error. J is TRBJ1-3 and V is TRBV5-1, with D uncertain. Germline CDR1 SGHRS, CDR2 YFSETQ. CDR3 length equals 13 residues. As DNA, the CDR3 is TGCGCCAGCAGCTGGACGGCTGGAAACTCCATGTATTTT. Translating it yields CASSWTAGNSMYF.

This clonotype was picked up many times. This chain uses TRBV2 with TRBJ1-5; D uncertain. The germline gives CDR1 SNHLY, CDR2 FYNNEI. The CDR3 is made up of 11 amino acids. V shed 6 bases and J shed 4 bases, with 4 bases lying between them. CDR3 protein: CASRLNQPQHF. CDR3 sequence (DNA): TGTGCCAGCAGGTTGAATCAGCCCCAGCATTTT.

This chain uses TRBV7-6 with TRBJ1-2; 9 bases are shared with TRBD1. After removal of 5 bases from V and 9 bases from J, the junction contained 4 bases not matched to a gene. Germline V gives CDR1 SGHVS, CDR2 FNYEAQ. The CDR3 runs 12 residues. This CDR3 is CASSVQGASYTF. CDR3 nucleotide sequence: TGTGCCAGCAGCGTACAGGGGGCCAGCTACACCTTC.

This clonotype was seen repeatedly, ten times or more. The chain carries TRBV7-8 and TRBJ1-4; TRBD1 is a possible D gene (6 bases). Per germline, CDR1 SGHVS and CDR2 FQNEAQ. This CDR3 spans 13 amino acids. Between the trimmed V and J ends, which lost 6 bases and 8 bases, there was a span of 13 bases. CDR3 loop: CASRPGGQEKLFF. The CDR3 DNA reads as TGTGCCAGCAGGCCTGGGGGGCAAGAAAAACTGTTTTTT.

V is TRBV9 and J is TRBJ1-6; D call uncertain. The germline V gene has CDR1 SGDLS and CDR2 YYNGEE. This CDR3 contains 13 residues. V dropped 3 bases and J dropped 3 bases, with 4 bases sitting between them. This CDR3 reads CASSDSYNSPLHF. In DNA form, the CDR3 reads TGTGCCAGCAGCGACAGCTATAATTCACCCCTCCACTTT.

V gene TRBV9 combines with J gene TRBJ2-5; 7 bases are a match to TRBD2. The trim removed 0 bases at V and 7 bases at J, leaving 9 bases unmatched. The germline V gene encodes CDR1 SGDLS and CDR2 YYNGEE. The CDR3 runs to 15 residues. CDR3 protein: CASSVGVLGGGTQYF. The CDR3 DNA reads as TGTGCCAGCAGCGTAGGAGTGTTGGGCGGGGGGACCCAGTACTTC.

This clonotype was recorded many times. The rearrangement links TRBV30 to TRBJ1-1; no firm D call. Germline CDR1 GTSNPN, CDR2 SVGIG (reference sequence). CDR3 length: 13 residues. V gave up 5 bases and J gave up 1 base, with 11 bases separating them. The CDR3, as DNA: TGTGCCTGGCACGGCGGCACGAACACTGAAGCTTTCTTT. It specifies CAWHGGTNTEAFF.

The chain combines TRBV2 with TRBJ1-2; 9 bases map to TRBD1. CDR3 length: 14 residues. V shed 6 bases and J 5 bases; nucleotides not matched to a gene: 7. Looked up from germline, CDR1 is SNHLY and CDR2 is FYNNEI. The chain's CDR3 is CASSRTGVEYGYTF. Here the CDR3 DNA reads TGTGCCAGCAGCCGGACAGGGGTAGAATATGGCTACACCTTC.

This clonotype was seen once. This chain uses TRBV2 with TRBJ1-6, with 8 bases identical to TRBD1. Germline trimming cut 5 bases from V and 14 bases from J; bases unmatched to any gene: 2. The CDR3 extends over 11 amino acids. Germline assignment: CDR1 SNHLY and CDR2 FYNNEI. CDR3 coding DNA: TGTGCCAGCAGTCGACAGGGGACCCTCCACTTT. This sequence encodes CASSRQGTLHF. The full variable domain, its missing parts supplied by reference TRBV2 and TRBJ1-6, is EPEVTQTPSHQVTQMGQEVILRCVPISNHLYFYWYRQILGQKVEFLVSFYNNEISEKSEIFDDQFSVERPDGSNFTLKIRSTKLEDSAMYFCASSRQGTLHFGNGTRLTVT.

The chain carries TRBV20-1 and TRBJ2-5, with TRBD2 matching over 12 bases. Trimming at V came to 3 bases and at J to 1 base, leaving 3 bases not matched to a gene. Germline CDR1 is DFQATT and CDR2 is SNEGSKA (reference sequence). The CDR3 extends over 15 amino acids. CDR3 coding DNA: TGCAGTGCTAGCCGGGGACTAGCGGGCCAAGAGACCCAGTACTTC. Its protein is CSASRGLAGQETQYF.

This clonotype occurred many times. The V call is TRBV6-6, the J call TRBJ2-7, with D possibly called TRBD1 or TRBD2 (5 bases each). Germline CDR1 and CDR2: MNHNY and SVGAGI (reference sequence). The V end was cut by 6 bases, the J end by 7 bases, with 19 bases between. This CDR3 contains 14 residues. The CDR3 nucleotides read TGTGCCAGCAGCTCGATCGGGGCGTTGTGGGAGCAGTACTTC. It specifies CASSSIGALWEQYF.

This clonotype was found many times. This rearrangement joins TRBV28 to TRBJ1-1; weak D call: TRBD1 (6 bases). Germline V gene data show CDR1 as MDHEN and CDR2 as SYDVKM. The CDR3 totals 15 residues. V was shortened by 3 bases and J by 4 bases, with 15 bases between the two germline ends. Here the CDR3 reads CASSLGGARGTEAFF. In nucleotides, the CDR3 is TGTGCCAGCAGTTTGGGGGGGGCCAGGGGCACTGAAGCTTTCTTT.

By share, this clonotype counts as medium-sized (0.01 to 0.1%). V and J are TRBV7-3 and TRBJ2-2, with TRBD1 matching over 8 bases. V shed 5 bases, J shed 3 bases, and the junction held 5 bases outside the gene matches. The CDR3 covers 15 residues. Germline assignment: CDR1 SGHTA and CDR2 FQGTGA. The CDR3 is CASSPGTGYTGELFF. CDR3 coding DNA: TGTGCCAGCAGCCCCGGGACAGGTTACACCGGGGAGCTGTTTTTT.

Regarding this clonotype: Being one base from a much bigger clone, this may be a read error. CDR3 loop: CASNPSPGDTQYF. The CDR3 DNA sequence: TGTGCCAGCAACCCCTCCCCAGGGGATACGCAGTATTTT. The chain is built from TRBV7-2 and TRBJ2-3; weak D call: TRBD1 (5 bases). Trimming shortened V by 7 bases and J by 6 bases, and 14 bases separated the two germline ends. The CDR3 spans 13 residues. Germline V lookup: CDR1 SGHTA, CDR2 FQGNSA. Full variable domain (missing parts from reference TRBV7-2 and TRBJ2-3): GAGVSQSPSNKVTEKGKDVELRCDPISGHTALYWYRQSLGQGLEFLIYFQGNSAPDKSGLPSDRFSAERTGGSVSTLTIQRTQQEDSAVYLCASNPSPGDTQYFGPGTRLTVL.

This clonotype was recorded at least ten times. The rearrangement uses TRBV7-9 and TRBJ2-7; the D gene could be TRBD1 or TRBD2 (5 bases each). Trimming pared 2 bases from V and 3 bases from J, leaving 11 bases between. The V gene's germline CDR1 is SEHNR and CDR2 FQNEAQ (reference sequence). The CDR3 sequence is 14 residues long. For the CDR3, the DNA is TGTGCCAGCAGCTTAAGTGGGACCGTCTACGAGCAGTACTTC. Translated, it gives CASSLSGTVYEQYF.

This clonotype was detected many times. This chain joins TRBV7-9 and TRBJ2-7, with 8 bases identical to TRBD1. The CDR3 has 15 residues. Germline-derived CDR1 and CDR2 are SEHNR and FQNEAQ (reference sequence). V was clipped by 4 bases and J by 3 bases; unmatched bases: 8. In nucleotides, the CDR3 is TGTGCCAGCAGCTATGACAGGGGAGCGGGCTACGAGCAGTACTTC. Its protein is CASSYDRGAGYEQYF.

The CDR3 bases are TGTGCCACTCAGGGGGGTGGCTACACCTTC. It encodes CATQGGGYTF. V is TRBV24-1 and J is TRBJ1-2; 7 bases are shared with TRBD1. With V trimmed by 10 bases and J by 7 bases, 2 bases remained unmatched. This CDR3 has 10 residues. Germline loops: CDR1 KGHDR, CDR2 SFDVKD.

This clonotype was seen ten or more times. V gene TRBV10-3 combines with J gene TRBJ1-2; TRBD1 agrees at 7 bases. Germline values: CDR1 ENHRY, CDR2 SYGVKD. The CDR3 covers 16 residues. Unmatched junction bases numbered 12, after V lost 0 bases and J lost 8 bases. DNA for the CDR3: TGTGCCATCAGTGAGTCAGTTGAACAGGGGTTTGGAGGCTACACCTTC. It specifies CAISESVEQGFGGYTF.